The 31 T cell receptor beta chains reported below all come from one sample, sequenced in a study of CD8 T cells in Susac syndrome. RNA in amounts of about 0.5 to 1 ug was reverse transcribed with random hexamers. One entry per CDR3 protein, called by TCRdb with MiXCR from the immunoSEQ multiplex PCR reads. Here the sample spans about 140,000 distinct CDR3 sequences, 95% being singletons. Sequenced input: CD4+ T cells from PBMCs. The receptors here all came from a human donor with Susac syndrome.

The genes are TRBV4-3 and TRBJ2-7; a possible D gene is TRBD1 (6 bases). CDR1 and CDR2 (germline): LGHNA, YSLEER. This CDR3 has 13 residues. The ends were cut back, 0 bases at V and 10 bases at J, with 13 bases in the middle. For the CDR3, the DNA is TGCGCCAGCAGCCAAGAAACAGGGCAGAACCAGTACTTC. Amino acid sequence: CASSQETGQNQYF.

The chain carries TRBV7-2 and TRBJ2-5; 12 bases match TRBD2. This CDR3 spans 16 amino acids. Germline-derived CDR1 and CDR2 are SGHTA and FQGNSA. V shed 0 bases, J shed 5 bases, and the junction held 4 bases outside the gene matches. This CDR3 is CASSLARTSGTETQYF. The CDR3 DNA reads TGTGCCAGCAGCTTAGCGAGGACTAGCGGGACGGAGACCCAGTACTTC.

V gene TRBV4-1 combines with J gene TRBJ2-5, with TRBD1 as a possible D gene (6 bases). V lost 5 bases and J 5 bases, leaving 12 bases between the germline ends. The CDR3 totals 13 residues. The germline gives CDR1 MGHRA, CDR2 YSYEKL. CDR3 sequence: CASSVTGRETQYF. CDR3 DNA sequence: TGCGCCAGCAGCGTTACAGGGCGGGAGACCCAGTACTTC.

The rearrangement joins TRBV20-1 to TRBJ1-2, with D possibly matching TRBD1 (5 bases). The germline V gene has CDR1 DFQATT and CDR2 SNEGSKA (reference sequence). The V end was cut by 4 bases, the J end by 4 bases, with 13 bases between. The CDR3 loop spans 13 amino acids. The CDR3, as DNA: TGCAGTGCTATTTGGGACGGAAGCTATGGCTACACCTTC. This codes for CSAIWDGSYGYTF.

The chain recombines TRBV29-1 with TRBJ2-7; the match to TRBD1 covers 8 bases. The junction had 9 bases not matched to a gene; V was cut back by 2 bases and J by 0 bases. The CDR3 consists of 16 residues. Germline assignment: CDR1 SQVTM and CDR2 ANQGSEA. CDR3 protein: CSVENAQGDGSYEQYF. The CDR3 DNA is TGCAGCGTTGAAAATGCACAGGGGGATGGCTCCTACGAGCAGTACTTC.

The chain links TRBV20-1 to TRBJ2-1, with D perhaps matching TRBD1 (6 bases). Germline CDR1 is DFQATT and CDR2 is SNEGSKA (reference sequence). Between the trimmed V and J ends, which lost 5 bases and 5 bases, there was a span of 19 bases. The CDR3 is 15 amino acids. As DNA, the CDR3 is TGCAGTGCTTCGGCGCGGCAGGGGAGTAACAATGAGCAGTTCTTC. Translated, it gives CSASARQGSNNEQFF.

V gene TRBV5-1 combines with J gene TRBJ2-7; 10 bases fit TRBD1. V dropped 4 bases and J dropped 2; count of bases not matched to a gene: 9. In germline, CDR1 is SGHRS, CDR2 YFSETQ. The CDR3 totals 16 residues. CDR3 nucleotide sequence: TGCGCCAGCAGCGTATCGACAGGGGGCAAGCCCTACGAGCAGTACTTC. This gives the protein CASSVSTGGKPYEQYF.

The chain uses TRBV29-1 and TRBJ2-6; either TRBD1 or TRBD2 may supply D (5 bases each). The CDR3 is 14 residues long. Per germline, CDR1 SQVTM and CDR2 ANQGSEA. The V end lost 5 bases, the J end lost 2 bases, and 10 bases lay between the germline ends. DNA of the CDR3: TGCAGCGTTCATCAGGGAGCTGGGGCCAACGTCCTGACTTTC. Its translation is CSVHQGAGANVLTF.

The chain couples TRBV20-1 to TRBJ2-1; D not certain. CDR1 DFQATT and CDR2 SNEGSKA come from the germline V gene (reference sequence). The CDR3 totals 13 residues. V was trimmed by 1 base and J by 13 bases, leaving 17 bases between them. Here the CDR3 reads CSARALVSLSQFF. The CDR3 nucleotides are TGCAGTGCTAGAGCCCTGGTGTCCTTAAGTCAGTTCTTC.

This chain joins TRBV2 and TRBJ2-5, with TRBD1 matching over 7 bases. Trimming took 7 bases from V and 5 from J; bases not matched to a gene: 7. This CDR3 is built from 13 residues. The germline V gene encodes CDR1 SNHLY and CDR2 FYNNEI. In DNA, the CDR3 is TGTGCCAGCACTGCGGACAGGCAGGAGACCCAGTACTTC. Its translation: CASTADRQETQYF.

J is TRBJ2-3 and V is TRBV5-1; maybe TRBD2 (5 bases). Germline CDR1 SGHRS, CDR2 YFSETQ. Between the trimmed V and J ends, which lost 0 bases and 2 bases, there was a span of 10 bases. The CDR3 has 15 residues. The CDR3 here is CASSLEAAHTDTQYF. For the CDR3, the DNA is TGCGCCAGCAGCTTGGAAGCGGCCCACACAGATACGCAGTATTTT.

The rearrangement uses TRBV30 and TRBJ2-7, with TRBD2 matching over 8 bases. With 3 bases clipped from V and 1 base from J, the junction kept 5 bases outside the gene matches. The CDR3 sequence is 14 residues long. Per germline, CDR1 GTSNPN and CDR2 SVGIG (reference sequence). CDR3 region: CAWSPLAESYEQYF. The CDR3 DNA sequence: TGTGCCTGGAGCCCACTAGCGGAGTCCTACGAGCAGTACTTC.

The count of this clonotype is one. V gene TRBV20-1 combines with J gene TRBJ2-1; D is unclear. Per the germline V gene, CDR1 is DFQATT and CDR2 is SNEGSKA (reference sequence). The CDR3 totals 16 residues. V lost 0 bases and J 2 bases, leaving 14 bases between the germline ends. In DNA form, the CDR3 reads TGCAGTGCTAGAGATCCAGGAGCGCAGGCCTACAATGAGCAGTTCTTC. Amino acid sequence: CSARDPGAQAYNEQFF.

This chain uses TRBV19 with TRBJ1-6; D is perhaps TRBD1 (5 bases). The germline V gene encodes CDR1 LNHDA and CDR2 SQIVND (reference sequence). The CDR3 has 14 amino acids. Trimming shortened V by 3 bases and J by 7 bases, and 10 bases separated the two germline ends. CDR3 nucleotides: TGTGCCAGTAGTATTCAGGGACGGAATTCACCCCTCCACTTT. This sequence encodes CASSIQGRNSPLHF. The variable domain in full, completed from reference TRBV19 and TRBJ1-6, reads DGGITQSPKYLFRKEGQNVTLSCEQNLNHDAMYWYRQDPGQGLRLIYYSQIVNDFQKGDIAEGYSVSREKKESFPLTVTSAQKNPTAFYLCASSIQGRNSPLHFGNGTRLTVT.

This sequence joins TRBV5-6 and TRBJ2-7; D possibly corresponds to TRBD1 (6 bases). The CDR3 contains 13 residues. V was clipped by 4 bases and J by 3 bases, with 11 bases between them. Germline CDR1 is SGHDT and CDR2 is YYEEEE. CDR3 protein: CASSRDTYYEQYF. CDR3 bases: TGTGCCAGCAGCCGGGACACCTACTACGAGCAGTACTTC.

The CDR3 bases are TGCGCCAGCAGTCAAAAAAGAAGGCAGCCAGAATTCTCTGGGGCCAACGTCCTGACTTTC. Residues: CASSQKRRQPEFSGANVLTF. V gene TRBV23-1 combines with J gene TRBJ2-6; D ambiguous. TRBV23-1 is an ORF, with its function uncertain. The CDR3 spans 20 residues. V gave up 2 bases and J gave up 0 bases, with 20 bases separating them.

The chain is built from TRBV29-1 and TRBJ2-1, with D possibly matching TRBD2 (7 bases). V lost 3 bases to trimming and J lost 2 bases, with 14 bases between them. CDR1 is SQVTM, CDR2 ANQGSEA, per germline. CDR3 size: 15 residues. CDR3 coding DNA: TGCAGCGTTGAGAGAGGGGGAGGGCCCTACAATGAGCAGTTCTTC. Encoded protein: CSVERGGGPYNEQFF.

The rearrangement uses TRBV20-1 and TRBJ2-3, with 10 bases that match TRBD2. Trimming at V came to 3 bases and at J to 2 bases, leaving 5 bases not matched to a gene. The germline CDR1 and CDR2 sequences are DFQATT and SNEGSKA (reference sequence). CDR3 length: 15 amino acids. The CDR3 DNA sequence: TGCAGTGCTAGTGGGCTAGCGGGAGTCACAGATACGCAGTATTTT. Translated, it gives CSASGLAGVTDTQYF.

The chain joins TRBV20-1 to TRBJ2-5; D may be TRBD2 (6 bases). Between the trimmed V and J ends, which lost 1 base and 0 bases, there was a span of 12 bases. The CDR3 is made up of 15 amino acids. CDR1 DFQATT and CDR2 SNEGSKA come from the germline V gene (reference sequence). Written as DNA, the CDR3 is TGCAGTGCTAGAGGTGCGGCGGGATACCAAGAGACCCAGTACTTC. It yields the protein CSARGAAGYQETQYF.

The J gene is TRBJ1-1, the V gene TRBV30, with 9 bases that match TRBD1. The CDR3 has 12 residues. Trimming took 5 bases from V and 3 from J; bases not matched to a gene: 1. The germline gives CDR1 GTSNPN, CDR2 SVGIG (reference sequence). This chain's CDR3 is CAWRQGDTEAFF. DNA of the CDR3: TGTGCCTGGCGACAGGGGGACACTGAAGCTTTCTTT.

This clonotype was recorded once. V is TRBV6-5 and J is TRBJ2-5; D uncertain. Deletions cut 2 bases from V and 2 bases from J, with 9 bases between. This CDR3 contains 14 residues. Germline CDR1 reads MNHEY; CDR2 reads SVGAGI. The DNA for the CDR3 is TGTGCCAGCAGTTACAGGGCCAGGCAAGAGACCCAGTACTTC. Translated, it gives CASSYRARQETQYF.

This chain uses TRBV9 with TRBJ2-1; tentatively, D is TRBD1 or TRBD2 (5 bases each). This CDR3 region has 16 residues. Germline V gives CDR1 SGDLS, CDR2 YYNGEE. V was clipped by 0 bases and J by 0 bases, with 10 bases between them. The CDR3 sequence: CASSVGVGTSYNEQFF. The CDR3 nucleotides are TGTGCCAGCAGCGTAGGGGTAGGGACCTCCTACAATGAGCAGTTCTTC.

The genes are TRBV11-2 and TRBJ1-6; D not certain. Per the germline V gene, CDR1 is SGHAT and CDR2 is FQNNGV. The ends were cut back, 5 bases at V and 0 bases at J, with 2 bases in the middle. The CDR3 has 13 residues. The chain's CDR3 is CASSASYNSPLHF. The CDR3 bases are TGTGCCAGCAGCGCCTCCTATAATTCACCCCTCCACTTT.

The genes are TRBV5-1 and TRBJ2-6; no clear D gene. The length of the CDR3 is 15 residues. V was trimmed by 4 bases and J by 0 bases, leaving 8 bases between them. Germline V CDR1 and CDR2: SGHRS, YFSETQ. CDR3 DNA: TGCGCCAGCAGCCTACGAGTCTCTGGGGCCAACGTCCTGACTTTC. Amino acid sequence: CASSLRVSGANVLTF.

This clonotype has only a few counts. In DNA, the CDR3 is TGTGCCAGCAGTTCCTTGGGGGATACGCAGTATTTT. Translating gives CASSSLGDTQYF. The chain joins TRBV28 to TRBJ2-3; D gene ambiguous. With 4 bases removed from V and 6 bases from J, the gap between germline ends came to 8 bases. The length of the CDR3 is 12 residues. Germline V gene sequence: CDR1 MDHEN, CDR2 SYDVKM.

V is TRBV12-3 or TRBV12-4 and J is TRBJ2-5; D is ambiguous. V lost 3 bases and J 5 bases, leaving 10 bases between the germline ends. This CDR3 has 13 residues. CDR3 residues: CASSLDVYETQYF. The DNA for the CDR3 is TGTGCCAGCAGTTTGGATGTTTACGAGACCCAGTACTTC.

This clonotype was seen more than once but under ten times. The rearrangement uses TRBV6-5 and TRBJ2-2; D unclear. Trimming shortened V by 4 bases and J by 4 bases, and 4 bases separated the two germline ends. CDR1 is MNHEY, CDR2 SVGAGI, per germline. The CDR3 is 12 amino acids. The CDR3 bases are TGTGCCAGCAGTTCAGTCACCGGGGAGCTGTTTTTT. Translation: CASSSVTGELFF.

J is TRBJ1-2 and V is TRBV29-1; 7 nucleotides line up with TRBD1. J gave up 4 bases and V 6 bases, and 17 bases lay outside the gene matches. Germline V gene sequence: CDR1 SQVTM, CDR2 ANQGSEA. This CDR3 has 16 residues. The chain's CDR3 is CSVAGQSNLKLYGYTF. For the CDR3, the DNA is TGCAGCGTGGCGGGACAGTCCAACCTTAAACTCTATGGCTACACCTTC. Looking up the rest from reference TRBV29-1 and TRBJ1-2 gives the full variable domain: SAVISQKPSRDICQRGTSLTIQCQVDSQVTMMFWYRQQPGQSLTLIATANQGSEATYESGFVIDKFPISRPNLTFSTLTVSNMSPEDSSIYLCSVAGQSNLKLYGYTFGSGTRLTVV.

The chain combines TRBV4-3 with TRBJ2-5; 15 nucleotides match TRBD2. The CDR3 covers 17 residues. The trim removed 1 base at V and 5 bases at J, leaving 5 bases unmatched. The germline V gene has CDR1 LGHNA and CDR2 YSLEER. As DNA, the CDR3 is TGCGCCAGCAGCCAAGTGGGGACTAGCGGGAGGTCCGAGACCCAGTACTTC. It is translated as CASSQVGTSGRSETQYF.

This clonotype was recorded only once. The chain couples TRBV28 to TRBJ2-7; no firm D call. Germline V gene sequence: CDR1 MDHEN, CDR2 SYDVKM. This CDR3 has 15 residues. V was clipped by 1 base and J by 2 bases, with 12 bases between them. The CDR3 here is CASSLYGRSPYEQYF. The CDR3 region has the DNA TGTGCCAGCAGTTTATACGGACGGAGCCCCTACGAGCAGTACTTC.

The rearrangement links TRBV29-1 to TRBJ1-1; D may be TRBD1 (6 bases). Germline V gene lookup returns CDR1 SQVTM and CDR2 ANQGSEA. With 0 bases removed from V and 4 bases from J, the gap between germline ends came to 9 bases. The CDR3 runs to 13 residues. The CDR3 spells CSVEETGPTEAFF. The DNA of the CDR3 is TGCAGCGTTGAAGAAACAGGGCCCACTGAAGCTTTCTTT. Full variable domain (missing parts from reference TRBV29-1 and TRBJ1-1): SAVISQKPSRDICQRGTSLTIQCQVDSQVTMMFWYRQQPGQSLTLIATANQGSEATYESGFVIDKFPISRPNLTFSTLTVSNMSPEDSSIYLCSVEETGPTEAFFGQGTRLTVV.